These T cell receptor beta chains were read from a single sample in a study of T cells in Graves' hyperthyroidism and ophthalmopathy. TCRdb passed the multiplex PCR reads through MiXCR, listing each CDR3 protein once. Counted here are about 380,000 distinct CDR3 sequences, around 13% occurring once; the ten biggest clones make up approximately 11%. The specimen sequenced was blood. The receptors shown here come from a woman aged 55 to 70 with Graves' hyperthyroidism. CDR3s include the opening cysteine and the closing phenylalanine or tryptophan. Fields, in order: J gene, V gene, CDR3 protein.

J gene: TRBJ2-7
V gene: TRBV6-1
CDR3 protein: CASGGPGYYEQYF

J gene: TRBJ2-7
V gene: TRBV5-1
CDR3 protein: CASGFSGRAREQYF

J gene: TRBJ2-7
V gene: TRBV20-1
CDR3 protein: CSAINRGLSSYEQYF

J gene: TRBJ2-1
V gene: TRBV2
CDR3 protein: CASKEGTYNEQFF

J gene: TRBJ2-7
V gene: TRBV27
CDR3 protein: CASARDRAYEQYF

J gene: TRBJ2-5
V gene: TRBV29-1
CDR3 protein: CSVEESRRWGTQYF

J gene: TRBJ1-4
V gene: TRBV2
CDR3 protein: CASSLTGTPNEKLFF

J gene: TRBJ2-3
V gene: TRBV20-1
CDR3 protein: CSAVWGGQMFDTQYF

J gene: TRBJ1-6
V gene: TRBV19
CDR3 protein: CASSPLPFGGWNNSPLHF

J gene: TRBJ1-1
V gene: TRBV19
CDR3 protein: CASSLTTNTEAFF

J gene: TRBJ2-6
V gene: TRBV6-1
CDR3 protein: CASKAVSSGANVLTF

J gene: TRBJ1-4
V gene: TRBV27
CDR3 protein: CASSLWGPTEKLFF

J gene: TRBJ2-7
V gene: TRBV27
CDR3 protein: CAIRAGGFYEQYF

J gene: TRBJ2-7
V gene: TRBV5-6
CDR3 protein: CASSDRSYEQYF

J gene: TRBJ2-7
V gene: TRBV5-1
CDR3 protein: CASSSGGTASSYEQYF

J gene: TRBJ2-5
V gene: TRBV6-1
CDR3 protein: CASTETSGRPAVETQYF

J gene: TRBJ2-4
V gene: TRBV7-8
CDR3 protein: CASSLAEDRNIQYF